This TCR beta chain stems from a study of early T cells in non-severe SARS-CoV-2 infection. In the study overall: Sequencing of bulk RNA from unsorted whole blood was done, without chain pairing.

J lost 2 bases, V lost 4 bases, and 7 bases had no gene match. Germline V lookup: CDR1 SGHDN, CDR2 FVKESK. The CDR3 totals 16 residues. Study conclusions and caveats: Database matching using VDJdb favored anti-spike CD8 responses, with private and CD4 specificities left missing.

This clonotype was picked up many times. What it binds is not known. cDNA molecules, individually, were tagged with unique molecular identifiers. Each CDR3 protein gets one entry after TCRdb re-called the 5' RACE reads with MiXCR. The table records over 50,000 distinct CDR3 sequences, about 12% of them present only once. The chain employs TRBV14 and TRBJ1-2; 10 bases match TRBD1. The sample taken for sequencing was whole blood. This receptor was taken from an adult who was a healthcare worker with PCR-confirmed SARS-CoV-2 infection or an uninfected control (not recorded which). The CDR3 loop is CASSPTLGQGNYGYTF. DNA for the CDR3: TGTGCCAGCAGCCCGACCTTGGGACAGGGGAACTATGGCTACACCTTC. Using reference TRBV14 and TRBJ1-2 for the parts outside the CDR3, the full variable domain is EAGVTQFPSHSVIEKGQTVTLRCDPISGHDNLYWYRRVMGKEIKFLLHFVKESKQDESGMPNNRFLAERTGGTYSTLKVQPAELEDSGVYFCASSPTLGQGNYGYTFGSGTRLTVV.